The 26 T cell receptor beta chains presented below share a single source sample, sequenced in a study of blood T cell repertoires in COVID-19. Some clones are missing from TCRdb's copy, which holds only in-frame ones; the method was immunoSEQ multiplex PCR. The data show some 120,000 clones, around 77% seen once. Sequenced sample: peripheral blood. Receptor source: a human donor in a cohort sampled during active COVID-19.

The chain combines TRBV19 with TRBJ1-2, with 9 bases matching TRBD1. J was trimmed by 1 base and V by 5 bases; bases with no gene match: 5. CDR1 and CDR2 from the germline V gene are LNHDA and SQIVND (reference sequence). The CDR3 runs 15 residues. Here the CDR3 DNA reads TGTGCCAGTAGTGGCCGGACAGGGGTTAACTATGGCTACACCTTC. It is translated as CASSGRTGVNYGYTF.

The genes are TRBV7-9 and TRBJ2-1; D remains ambiguous. The germline V gene has CDR1 SEHNR and CDR2 FQNEAQ (reference sequence). V lost 4 bases and J lost 6, with 4 bases in between. This CDR3 is built from 11 residues. Written as DNA, the CDR3 is TGTGCCAGCAGCTCTACCAATGAGCAGTTCTTC. Amino acids: CASSSTNEQFF.

J is TRBJ1-5 and V is TRBV15; D gene uncertain. Germline CDR1 is LNHNV and CDR2 is YYDKDF (reference sequence). V gave up 1 base and J gave up 3 bases, with 7 bases separating them. The CDR3 extends over 14 amino acids. DNA for the CDR3: TGTGCCACCAGCAGAGGGCTGATCAATCAGCCCCAGCATTTT. It is translated as CATSRGLINQPQHF.

This chain connects TRBV12-1 to TRBJ2-7; the D call in the table, TRBD2, was not verified against the DNA. TRBV12-1 is shown as a pseudogene. CDR3 length: 14 amino acids. Written as DNA, the CDR3 is TGTGCCAGCAGTCGCGGGACGGAGTCCTACGAGCAGTACTTC. Its protein product is CASSRGTESYEQYF.

The chain is built from TRBV6-1 and TRBJ1-5, with 8 positions matching TRBD1. Looked up from germline, CDR1 is MNHNS and CDR2 is SASEGT. The CDR3 spans 17 residues. The trim removed 4 bases at V and 1 base at J, leaving 9 bases unmatched. CDR3 loop: CASSGIQRTGSNQPQHF. The CDR3 coding sequence is TGTGCCAGCAGTGGGATTCAAAGGACAGGGAGCAATCAGCCCCAGCATTTT.

The chain couples TRBV6-4 to TRBJ2-7, with TRBD1 as a possible D gene (6 bases). Germline lookup yields CDR1 MRHNA and CDR2 SNTAGT. CDR3 size: 13 residues. Trimming pared 8 bases from V and 2 bases from J, leaving 13 bases between. The CDR3 coding sequence is TGTGCCAGCTTGACAGGTAGTACCTACGAGCAGTACTTC. It translates to CASLTGSTYEQYF.

Comment on this clone: One end of the junction varies from germline; a read error may be responsible. The chain uses TRBV19 and TRBJ2-7; possibly TRBD2 for D (6 bases). The CDR3 length is 15 residues. Per the germline V gene, CDR1 is LNHDA and CDR2 is SQIVND (reference sequence). In DNA, the CDR3 is TGTGCCAGTAGTATAGATGGGGGGACCTCCGACGAGCAGTACTTC. Its translation: CASSIDGGTSDEQYF.

The sample holds a few counts of this clone. The gene calls are TRBV9 and TRBJ1-1, with 8 bases fitting TRBD1. This CDR3 has 15 amino acids. Looked up from germline, CDR1 is SGDLS and CDR2 is YYNGEE. J lost 3 bases, V lost 0 bases, and 4 bases had no gene match. The CDR3 DNA is TGTGCCAGCAGCGTAGGTGCAGGGGGCTACACTGAAGCTTTCTTT. The encoded protein is CASSVGAGGYTEAFF.

For the CDR3, the DNA is TGTGCCAGCAGCTGGATAGGGAGCGAGCAGTACTTC. Protein: CASSWIGSEQYF. V is TRBV7-2 and J is TRBJ2-7; TRBD2 is a possible D gene (5 bases). Deletions cut 4 bases from V and 6 bases from J, with 10 bases between. The CDR3 has 12 amino acids. Germline V gene sequence: CDR1 SGHTA, CDR2 FQGNSA.

The rearrangement uses TRBV6-5 and TRBJ1-3, with a possible D match to TRBD1 (6 bases). V lost 6 bases to trimming and J lost 4 bases, with 16 bases between them. Germline lookup yields CDR1 MNHEY and CDR2 SVGAGI. The CDR3 totals 15 residues. CDR3 coding DNA: TGTGCCAGCAGCCTAACTAGAAGGGGGGGAAACACCATATATTTT. Its protein product is CASSLTRRGGNTIYF.

The rearrangement joins TRBV7-3 to TRBJ2-3, with TRBD2 as a possible D gene (6 bases). Germline loops: CDR1 SGHTA, CDR2 FQGTGA. V was cut by 1 base and J by 0 bases, with 17 bases left in between. This CDR3 region has 18 residues. CDR3 nucleotide sequence: TGTGCCAGCAGCTTAAACCCTATGGGGCGGGGTAGCACAGATACGCAGTATTTT. Translation: CASSLNPMGRGSTDTQYF.

Only a few counts were recorded for this clone. The gene calls are TRBV21-1 and TRBJ2-7; the D call TRBD2 from the table was never checked on the DNA. TRBV21-1 represents a pseudogene. The CDR3 contains 16 residues. CDR3 sequence (DNA): TGTGCCAGCAGCCTTAAGACTAGCGGGAGTGTCCTCGAGCAGTACTTC. It codes for CASSLKTSGSVLEQYF.

This sequence joins TRBV10-3 and TRBJ1-2; perhaps TRBD1 as D (6 bases). V was cut by 4 bases and J by 8 bases, with 20 bases left in between. Germline CDR1 is ENHRY and CDR2 is SYGVKD. The CDR3 has 15 amino acids. The CDR3 bases are TGTGCCATCAGTGGGGAGGGCAGGGGCAGGAGCGGCTACACCTTC. Its translation is CAISGEGRGRSGYTF.

The chain links TRBV6-5 to TRBJ1-4, with D unresolved. Trimming left V 10 bases short and J 6 bases short, with 18 bases between. Germline assignment: CDR1 MNHEY and CDR2 SVGAGI. The length of the CDR3 is 14 residues. CDR3 sequence: CATGRGSSYEKLFF. The CDR3 DNA is TGTGCCACCGGACGGGGATCCTCTTATGAAAAACTGTTTTTT.

This clone was detected only a few times. The CDR3 DNA follows: TGCGCCAGCAGCTCACCTAGGGGAACTGAAGCTTTCTTT. Translation gives CASSSPRGTEAFF. V gene TRBV5-1 combines with J gene TRBJ1-1; possibly TRBD1 for D (5 bases). With 3 bases removed from V and 5 bases from J, the gap between germline ends came to 11 bases. The germline gives CDR1 SGHRS, CDR2 YFSETQ. The CDR3 length is 13 residues.

The rearrangement uses TRBV11-2 and TRBJ2-3; 11 bases agree with TRBD1. The CDR3 runs to 17 residues. V dropped 5 bases and J dropped 5; count of bases not matched to a gene: 12. Germline loops: CDR1 SGHAT, CDR2 FQNNGV. The CDR3 loop reads CASSQEWTGGEGDTQYF. The CDR3 DNA sequence: TGTGCCAGCAGCCAGGAGTGGACAGGGGGCGAAGGAGATACGCAGTATTTT.

This clone was counted only a few times. V gene TRBV6-5 combines with J gene TRBJ1-1, with 11 bases identical to TRBD1. The CDR3 totals 16 residues. V lost 4 bases and J lost 4; bases outside the gene matches: 8. The germline gives CDR1 MNHEY, CDR2 SVGAGI. The CDR3 protein is CASSSTAGQGVTEAFF. The CDR3 bases are TGTGCCAGCAGTTCTACGGCGGGACAGGGGGTCACTGAAGCTTTCTTT.

The rearrangement links TRBV4-1 to TRBJ2-7, with 9 bases that match TRBD2. With 1 base clipped from V and 5 bases from J, the junction kept 6 bases outside the gene matches. The CDR3 length is 15 residues. CDR1 MGHRA and CDR2 YSYEKL come from the germline V gene. Here the CDR3 reads CASSQGLAATHEQYF. DNA of the CDR3: TGCGCCAGCAGCCAAGGACTAGCGGCTACCCACGAGCAGTACTTC.

The chain links TRBV9 to TRBJ1-4; unclear D gene. Trimming pared 6 bases from V and 4 bases from J, leaving 13 bases between. Germline CDR1 is SGDLS and CDR2 is YYNGEE. The CDR3 totals 14 residues. The CDR3 sequence is CASNRHSVNEKLFF. The DNA of the CDR3 is TGTGCCAGCAACCGACACAGTGTTAATGAAAAACTGTTTTTT.

This chain connects TRBV6-4 to TRBJ2-7; 9 bases agree with TRBD1. The V gene end was trimmed by 3 bases and the J gene end by 3 bases; junction bases not matched to a gene: 3. The CDR3 extends over 14 amino acids. From germline, CDR1 is MRHNA and CDR2 SNTAGT. The CDR3 coding sequence is TGTGCCAGCAGTGAAAAGACAGGGGGCTACGAGCAGTACTTC. This encodes CASSEKTGGYEQYF.

V and J are TRBV29-1 and TRBJ2-7, with 7 nucleotides matching TRBD2. The length of the CDR3 is 15 residues. Unmatched junction bases numbered 13, after V lost 6 bases and J lost 2 bases. CDR1 is SQVTM and CDR2 is ANQGSEA in the germline V gene. CDR3 region: CSVRGIAGLPYEQYF. The CDR3 DNA sequence: TGCAGCGTCCGCGGGATAGCGGGCCTCCCCTACGAGCAGTACTTC.

The J gene is TRBJ2-7, the V gene TRBV7-6; 12 nucleotides line up with TRBD1. V gave up 6 bases and J gave up 5 bases; unmatched junction bases: 14. This CDR3 region has 17 residues. Germline CDR1 is SGHVS and CDR2 is FNYEAQ. The CDR3: CASSQRRSGTGGDEQYF. As DNA, the CDR3 is TGTGCCAGCAGTCAAAGAAGATCGGGGACAGGGGGCGACGAGCAGTACTTC.

V and J are TRBV5-1 and TRBJ2-1; 7 bases match TRBD1. J lost 0 bases, V lost 2 bases, and 8 bases had no gene match. This CDR3 is built from 17 residues. Germline CDR1 is SGHRS and CDR2 is YFSETQ. CDR3 amino acids: CASSFLDRRSSYNEQFF. The CDR3 region has the DNA TGCGCCAGCAGCTTCCTGGACAGGCGGAGCTCCTACAATGAGCAGTTCTTC.

The chain carries TRBV13 and TRBJ1-1; 8 bases agree with TRBD1. Germline lookup yields CDR1 PRHDT and CDR2 FYEKMQ (reference sequence). There are 13 residues in the CDR3. V shed 4 bases, J shed 7 bases, and the junction held 5 bases outside the gene matches. CDR3 sequence: CASSSPGQDEAFF. The CDR3 DNA reads as TGTGCCAGCAGCTCCCCGGGACAGGATGAAGCTTTCTTT.

The rearrangement uses TRBV30 and TRBJ1-5; perhaps TRBD1 as D (5 bases). The ends were cut back, 5 bases at V and 0 bases at J, with 11 bases in the middle. Germline assignment: CDR1 GTSNPN and CDR2 SVGIG (reference sequence). This CDR3 has 14 residues. CDR3 in DNA: TGTGCCTGGGCTAGACAGTTTAGCAATCAGCCCCAGCATTTT. This gives the protein CAWARQFSNQPQHF.

This chain links TRBV27 with TRBJ1-2, with D tentatively TRBD1 (5 bases). The V end was cut by 5 bases, the J end by 5 bases, with 12 bases between. This CDR3 has 13 amino acids. Per the germline V gene, CDR1 is MNHEY and CDR2 is SMNVEV (reference sequence). CDR3 protein: CASSPSQGYGYTF. In DNA, the CDR3 is TGTGCCAGCAGTCCATCCCAGGGATATGGCTACACCTTC.